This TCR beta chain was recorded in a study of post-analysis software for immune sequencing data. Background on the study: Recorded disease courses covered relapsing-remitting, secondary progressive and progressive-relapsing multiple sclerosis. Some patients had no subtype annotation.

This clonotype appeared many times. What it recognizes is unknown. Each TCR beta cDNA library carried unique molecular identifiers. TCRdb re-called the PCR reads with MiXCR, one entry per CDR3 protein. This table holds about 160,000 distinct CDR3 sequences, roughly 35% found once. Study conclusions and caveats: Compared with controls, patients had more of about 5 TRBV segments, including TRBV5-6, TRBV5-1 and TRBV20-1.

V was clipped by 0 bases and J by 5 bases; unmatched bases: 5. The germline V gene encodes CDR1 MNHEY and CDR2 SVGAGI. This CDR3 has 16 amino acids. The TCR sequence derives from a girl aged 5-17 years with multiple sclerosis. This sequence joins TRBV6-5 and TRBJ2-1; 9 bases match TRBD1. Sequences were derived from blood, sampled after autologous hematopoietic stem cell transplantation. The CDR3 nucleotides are TGTGCCAGCAGTTACTCACCCGGACAGGGGAACAATGAGCAGTTCTTC. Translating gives CASSYSPGQGNNEQFF.